This TCR beta chain was found in a study of T cells in Graves' hyperthyroidism and ophthalmopathy. In the study overall: Peripheral blood draws took place at initial diagnosis, ahead of any treatment.

The study based diagnoses on clinical symptoms, serum thyroxine and TRAb, thyroid ultrasound and orbital computed tomography. Using RNA transcripts as the source, TCR beta CDR3 regions were amplified. RT-PCR in the first round (using the HTBI primer set) targeted the TCR CDR3. One entry per CDR3 protein, called by TCRdb with MiXCR from the multiplex PCR reads. Here the sample spans over 700,000 distinct CDR3 sequences, over 35% being singletons. This clonotype was found many times. As yet, its antigen is unknown. Findings and caveats of the study: Before onset, ophthalmopathy was predicted by the model a median 6.5 months earlier.

Sequencing was carried out using blood. The sequence was obtained from a man between 18 and 29 years old with Graves' hyperthyroidism.

The CDR3 loop reads CASSGQGINQPQHF. In DNA form, the CDR3 reads TGTGCCAGCAGTGGACAGGGGATCAATCAGCCCCAGCATTTT. V and J are TRBV2 and TRBJ1-5, with 8 nucleotides matching TRBD1. Unmatched junction bases numbered 2, after V lost 4 bases and J lost 3 bases. This CDR3 region has 14 residues. Germline-derived CDR1 and CDR2 are SNHLY and FYNNEI.